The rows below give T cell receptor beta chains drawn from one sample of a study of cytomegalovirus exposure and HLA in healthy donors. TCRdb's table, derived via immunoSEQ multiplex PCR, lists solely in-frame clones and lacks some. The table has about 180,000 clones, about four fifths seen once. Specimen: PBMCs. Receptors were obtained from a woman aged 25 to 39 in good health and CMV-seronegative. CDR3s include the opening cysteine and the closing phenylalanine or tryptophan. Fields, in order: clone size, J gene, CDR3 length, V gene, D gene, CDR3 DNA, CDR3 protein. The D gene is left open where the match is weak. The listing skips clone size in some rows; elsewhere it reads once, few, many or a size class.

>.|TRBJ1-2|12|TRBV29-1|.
TGCAGCCTAGACAGCCCGCCGGGCGGCTACACCTTC
CSLDSPPGGYTF
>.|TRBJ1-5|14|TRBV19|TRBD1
TGTGCCAGTAGTAAGGGGGCTAGCAATCAGCCCCAGCATTTT
CASSKGASNQPQHF
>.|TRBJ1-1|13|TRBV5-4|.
TGTGCCAGCAGCTTTGGCTCGGGGGCTGAAGCTTTCTTT
CASSFGSGAEAFF
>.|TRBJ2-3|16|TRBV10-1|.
TGCGCCAGCAGTGAGTCGAGGGTGGGGGCGGGAGATACGCAGTATTTT
CASSESRVGAGDTQYF
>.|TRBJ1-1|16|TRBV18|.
TGTGCCAGCTCACCACGGCAGGTCAACATGAACACTGAAGCTTTCTTT
CASSPRQVNMNTEAFF
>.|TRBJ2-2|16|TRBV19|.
TGTGCCAGTAGTGCCCTCCCGGGACAGAACACCGGGGAGCTGTTTTTT
CASSALPGQNTGELFF
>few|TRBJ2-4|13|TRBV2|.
TGTGCCAGCAGTGAAGATGAGGGAAACATTCAGTACTTC
CASSEDEGNIQYF
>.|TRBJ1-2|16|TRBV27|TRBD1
TGTGCCAGCTCCCCCGGGACAGGGGGCTTCGCTTACGGCTACACCTTC
CASSPGTGGFAYGYTF
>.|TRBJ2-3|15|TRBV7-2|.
TGTGCCAGCAGGGCTCATGCAGGGGACACAGATACGCAGTATTTT
CASRAHAGDTDTQYF
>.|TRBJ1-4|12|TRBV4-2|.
TGTGCCAGCAGCCAGGGAGATGAAAAACTGTTTTTT
CASSQGDEKLFF
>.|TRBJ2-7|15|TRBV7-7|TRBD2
TGTGCCAGCAGCAGTGGACTAGCGGATAACTACGAGCAGTACTTC
CASSSGLADNYEQYF
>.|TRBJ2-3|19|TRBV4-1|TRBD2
TGCGCCAGCAGCCAAGATTTTCGCCAAGGGCTAGCGGGGGGGGATACGCAGTATTTT
CASSQDFRQGLAGGDTQYF
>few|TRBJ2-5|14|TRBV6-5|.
TGTGCCAGCAGTTATGGGGGCTCCCAAGAGACCCAGTACTTC
CASSYGGSQETQYF
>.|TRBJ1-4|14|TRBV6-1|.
TGTGCCAGCAAGCGGGGGGTAGTAATGGAAAAACTGTTTTTT
CASKRGVVMEKLFF
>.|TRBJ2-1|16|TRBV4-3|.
TGCGCCAGCAGCCAAGATCGCGGTATCGGTTCCAATGAGCAGTTCTTC
CASSQDRGIGSNEQFF
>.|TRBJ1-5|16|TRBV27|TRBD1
TGTGCCAGCAGTTTCTGGACAGGAGAAGGCAATCAGCCCCAGCATTTT
CASSFWTGEGNQPQHF
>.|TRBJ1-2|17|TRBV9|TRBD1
TGTGCCAGCAGCGTAGCCACAACGACAGGGGGAATTTCTGGCTACACCTTC
CASSVATTTGGISGYTF
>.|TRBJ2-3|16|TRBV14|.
TGTGCCAGCAGCCAAGGTCGGGGGGCCCCTTTACGTACGCAGTATTTT
CASSQGRGAPLRTQYF
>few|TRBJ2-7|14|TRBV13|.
TGTGCCAGCAGTTGGAGGAGGTTCCCCTACGAGCAGTACTTC
CASSWRRFPYEQYF
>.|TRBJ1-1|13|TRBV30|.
TGTGCCTGGAGTGTACAGGAGAACACTGAAGCTTTCTTT
CAWSVQENTEAFF
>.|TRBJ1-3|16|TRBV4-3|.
TGCGCCAGCAGCCAAATCTCTACCTACTCTGGAAACACCATATATTTT
CASSQISTYSGNTIYF
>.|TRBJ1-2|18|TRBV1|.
TGCACCAGCAGCCCGTTCCCGGGACAGGGATCTACTAACTATGGCTACACCTTC
CTSSPFPGQGSTNYGYTF
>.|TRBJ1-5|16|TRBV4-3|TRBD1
TGCGCCAGCAGCCAAGATGCAGGGGGAAGCAATCAGCCCCAGCATTTT
CASSQDAGGSNQPQHF
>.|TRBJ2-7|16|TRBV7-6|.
TGTGCCAGCAGCGTAATACCGCTAGGGAGCTCCTACGAGCAGTACTTC
CASSVIPLGSSYEQYF
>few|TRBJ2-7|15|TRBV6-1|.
TGTGCCAGCAGTGAAGCGCTACAGGGTTCCTACGAGCAGTACTTC
CASSEALQGSYEQYF
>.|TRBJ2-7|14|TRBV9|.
TGTGCCAGCAGCCCCACAGGCCTTAATAGCGGGCAGTACTTC
CASSPTGLNSGQYF
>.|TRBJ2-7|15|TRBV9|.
TGTGCCAGCAGCGTAGACGGGGGAAGCTCCTACGAGCAGTACTTC
CASSVDGGSSYEQYF
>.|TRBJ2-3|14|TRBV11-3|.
TGTGCCAGCAGCCCGCCGGGAGGCACAGATACGCAGTATTTT
CASSPPGGTDTQYF
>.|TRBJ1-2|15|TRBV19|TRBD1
TGTGCCAGTAGGCAGGACAGGGGGCGGTACTATGGCTACACCTTC
CASRQDRGRYYGYTF
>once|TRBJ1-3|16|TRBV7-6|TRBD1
TGTGCCAGCAGCCCCTGGCCCCGGACAGGGGGAAACACCATATATTTT
CASSPWPRTGGNTIYF